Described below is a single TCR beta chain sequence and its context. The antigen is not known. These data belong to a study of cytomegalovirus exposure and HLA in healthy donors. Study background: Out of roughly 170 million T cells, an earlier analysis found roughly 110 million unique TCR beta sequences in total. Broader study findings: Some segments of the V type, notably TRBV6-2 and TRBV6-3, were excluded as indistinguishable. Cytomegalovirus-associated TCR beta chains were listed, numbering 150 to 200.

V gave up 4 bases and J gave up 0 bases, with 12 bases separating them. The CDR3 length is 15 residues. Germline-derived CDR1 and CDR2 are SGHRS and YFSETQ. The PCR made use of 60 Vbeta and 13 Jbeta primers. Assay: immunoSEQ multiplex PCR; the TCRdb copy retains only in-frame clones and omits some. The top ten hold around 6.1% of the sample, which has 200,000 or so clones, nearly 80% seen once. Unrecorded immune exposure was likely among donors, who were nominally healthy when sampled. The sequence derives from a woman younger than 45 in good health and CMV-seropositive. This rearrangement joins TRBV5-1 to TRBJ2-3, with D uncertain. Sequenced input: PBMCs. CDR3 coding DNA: TGCGCCAGCAGCCCAACCCGGAGCAGCACAGATACGCAGTATTTT. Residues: CASSPTRSSTDTQYF.